This T cell receptor beta chain was captured by sequencing in a study of T cell responses to AZD1222 COVID-19 vaccine. Background on the study: Second doses were pooled across both intervals (about 4 or about 12 weeks). The study, taken as a whole, reports: No day 14 peak samples; only post-peak repertoires were characterized. The CD4 TCRs associated with vaccination extended across spike and predominated at 160-218 and 743-854.

Assay used: immunoSEQ multiplex PCR; TCRdb lists only in-frame clones, some missing. The sample consists of 100,000 to 150,000 clones, about 92% of them appearing once. This clone was observed a handful of times. What it binds is not known. Other DNA sequences in the sample encode the same CDR3. Trimming removed 4 bases at V and 7 bases at J, with 10 bases between. Germline V lookup: CDR1 DFQATT, CDR2 SNEGSKA (reference sequence). The CDR3 spans 11 residues. The rearrangement joins TRBV20-1 to TRBJ1-2; D may be TRBD1 (6 bases). The clonotype was recovered from an adult in good health. The specimen comprised peripheral blood, sampled on day 0 of AZD1222 vaccination. CDR3 region: CSATGVGGYTF. Written as DNA, the CDR3 is TGCAGTGCTACAGGGGTAGGTGGCTACACCTTC.